This T cell receptor beta chain was observed in a study of CD8 T cells in Susac syndrome (dated by TCRdb to the late 2010s). A note on the overall study: Repertoire sequencing was used to test whether CD8+ T cell activation and differentiation in Susac syndrome was antigen driven.

In regard to this clonotype: No cognate antigen has been identified for it. Within one base of it there is no much larger clone, and no base qualities were kept.

RNA was extracted using the RNeasy kit, and roughly 0.45 to 1 microgram was reverse transcribed with random hexamers. The immunoSEQ multiplex PCR assay, covering 54 Vbeta and 13 Jbeta segments, was used to amplify TCR beta CDR3 regions. PCR amplification bias was corrected by using a synthetic template baseline for primer optimization and computational correction. The original pipeline was this. Reads were assigned to V, D and J genes according to IMGT and analyzed in immunoSEQ Analyzer, with only productive sequences retained. Clonality was calculated as one minus the Shannon entropy normalized by log2 of the number of productive unique sequences. For each patient and control, public and private clones were evaluated within the 100 most prevalent clones. Clones were defined as Susac-specific when absent from the healthy and MS cohorts, from about 1,100 published viral clones and from other ImmuneACCESS disease sequences. TCRdb reran the public reads through fastp at Q25 and MiXCR, keeping productive beta chains. Identical CDR3 protein sequences are pooled into one entry, listed with their most common genes and DNA. TCRdb assigned the V and J calls; the authors' analysis was not used. This sample is represented by more than 90,000 distinct CDR3 sequences; approximately 93% of them were singletons. The top ten hold around 0.085% of the sample.

Peripheral blood CD8+ and CD4+ T cells from healthy donors, Susac syndrome patients and multiple sclerosis patients were profiled using high-throughput TCR beta sequencing. The multiple sclerosis controls were treatment-naive patients whose relapsing-remitting disease, either stable or active, fulfilled the revised McDonald criteria. Bulk CD8+ and CD4+ T cells were purified by magnetic negative isolation, whereas CD8+ TEMRA cells were enriched by FACS. Blood was drawn into EDTA tubes, processed within 24 hours, and PBMCs were isolated by density gradient centrifugation. PBMCs intended for TCR sequencing were cryopreserved in liquid nitrogen and thawed later in a water bath at 37 degrees C. The sorted or isolated CD4+, CD8+ and CD8+ TEMRA cells reached a purity of at least 90%. The paper as a whole reports these results and caveats: The number of individuals in the TCR sequencing and HLA analysis was recognized as being relatively small.

The receptor was isolated from a human donor with multiple sclerosis. Sequenced material: CD4+ T cells from PBMCs.

The DNA sequence reads TGTGCCAGCAGTGAATATGCATCCTATGGCTACACCTTC. It encodes CASSEYASYGYTF. The V and J segments used are TRBV25-1 and TRBJ1-2; the D segment cannot be called with confidence. Relative to germline, V is 0 bases shorter and J is 4 bases shorter, with 6 bases between their ends. For CDR1 and CDR2, the germline V gene lists MGHDK and SYGVNS. CDR3 length: 13 amino acids, cysteine to phenylalanine. The sequence is cut down to CDR3 DNA, 39 bases in frame from base 1.